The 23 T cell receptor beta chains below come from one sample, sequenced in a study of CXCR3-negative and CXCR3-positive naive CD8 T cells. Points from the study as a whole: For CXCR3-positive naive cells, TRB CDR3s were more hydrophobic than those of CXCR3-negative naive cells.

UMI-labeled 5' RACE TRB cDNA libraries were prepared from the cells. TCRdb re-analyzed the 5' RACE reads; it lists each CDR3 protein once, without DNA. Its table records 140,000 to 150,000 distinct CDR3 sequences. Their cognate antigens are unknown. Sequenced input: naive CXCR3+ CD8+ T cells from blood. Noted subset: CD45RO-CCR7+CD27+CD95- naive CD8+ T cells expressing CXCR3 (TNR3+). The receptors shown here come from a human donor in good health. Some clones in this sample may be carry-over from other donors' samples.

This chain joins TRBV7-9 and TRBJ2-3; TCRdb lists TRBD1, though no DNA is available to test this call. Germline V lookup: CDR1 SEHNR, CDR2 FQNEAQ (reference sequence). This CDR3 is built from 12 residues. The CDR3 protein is CASRSGTDTQYF.

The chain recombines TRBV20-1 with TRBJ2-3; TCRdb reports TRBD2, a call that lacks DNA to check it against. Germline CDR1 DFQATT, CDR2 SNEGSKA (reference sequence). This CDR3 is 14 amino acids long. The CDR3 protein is CSATPQTRQDTQYF.

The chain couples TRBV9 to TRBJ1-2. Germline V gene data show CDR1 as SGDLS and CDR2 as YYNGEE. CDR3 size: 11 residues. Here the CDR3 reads CASSVGADNTF.

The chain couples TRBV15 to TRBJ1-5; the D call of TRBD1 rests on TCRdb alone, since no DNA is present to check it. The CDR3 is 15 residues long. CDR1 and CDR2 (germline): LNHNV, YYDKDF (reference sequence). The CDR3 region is CATSGGRGRNQPQHF.

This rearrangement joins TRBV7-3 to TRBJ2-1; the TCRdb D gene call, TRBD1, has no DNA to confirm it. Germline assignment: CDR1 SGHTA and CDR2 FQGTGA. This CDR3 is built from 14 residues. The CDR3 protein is CASSHGDRDNEQFF. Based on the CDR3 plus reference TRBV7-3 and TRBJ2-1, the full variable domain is GAGVSQTPSNKVTEKGKYVELRCDPISGHTALYWYRQSLGQGPEFLIYFQGTGAADDSGLPNDRFFAVRPEGSVSTLKIQRTERGDSAVYLCASSHGDRDNEQFFGPGTRLTVL.

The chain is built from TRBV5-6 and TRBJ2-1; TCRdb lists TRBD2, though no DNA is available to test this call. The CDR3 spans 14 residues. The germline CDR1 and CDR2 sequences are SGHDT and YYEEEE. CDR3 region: CASSLLSKDSEQFF. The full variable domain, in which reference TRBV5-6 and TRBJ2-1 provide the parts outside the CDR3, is DAGVTQSPTHLIKTRGQQVTLRCSPKSGHDTVSWYQQALGQGPQFIFQYYEEEERQRGNFPDRFSGHQFPNYSSELNVNALLLGDSALYLCASSLLSKDSEQFFGPGTRLTVL.

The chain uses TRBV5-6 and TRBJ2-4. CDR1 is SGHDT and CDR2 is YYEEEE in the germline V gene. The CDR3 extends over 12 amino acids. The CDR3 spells CASSSVGDIQYF. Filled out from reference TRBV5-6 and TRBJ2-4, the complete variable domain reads DAGVTQSPTHLIKTRGQQVTLRCSPKSGHDTVSWYQQALGQGPQFIFQYYEEEERQRGNFPDRFSGHQFPNYSSELNVNALLLGDSALYLCASSSVGDIQYFGAGTRLSVL.

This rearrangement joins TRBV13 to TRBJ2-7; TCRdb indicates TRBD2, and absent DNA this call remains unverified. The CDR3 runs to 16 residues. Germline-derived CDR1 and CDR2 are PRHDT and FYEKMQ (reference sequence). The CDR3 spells CTSNVASGRVQGEQYF.

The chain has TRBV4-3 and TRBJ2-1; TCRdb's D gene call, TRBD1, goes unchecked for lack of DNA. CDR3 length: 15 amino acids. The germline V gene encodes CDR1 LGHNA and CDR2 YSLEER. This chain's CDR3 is CASSQVVGGHDEQFF.

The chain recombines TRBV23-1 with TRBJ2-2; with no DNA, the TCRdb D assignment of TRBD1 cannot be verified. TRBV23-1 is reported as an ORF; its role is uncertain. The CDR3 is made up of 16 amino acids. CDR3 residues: CASSQSGTGFSGELFF.

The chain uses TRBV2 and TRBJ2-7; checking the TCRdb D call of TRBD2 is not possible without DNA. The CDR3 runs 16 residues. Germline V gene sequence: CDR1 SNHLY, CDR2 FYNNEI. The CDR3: CASSEALALLSYEQYF.

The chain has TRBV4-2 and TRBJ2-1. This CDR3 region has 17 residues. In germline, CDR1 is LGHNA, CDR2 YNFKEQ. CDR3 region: CASSQDRVGDSYNEQFF.

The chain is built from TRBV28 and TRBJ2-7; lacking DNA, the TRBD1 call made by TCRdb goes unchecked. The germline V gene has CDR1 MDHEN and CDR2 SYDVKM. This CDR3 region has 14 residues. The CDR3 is CASRRTGEIDEQYF.

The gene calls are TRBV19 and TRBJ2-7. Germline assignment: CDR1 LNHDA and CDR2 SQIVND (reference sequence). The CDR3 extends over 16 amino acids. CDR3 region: CASSIDNYSSSYEQYF.

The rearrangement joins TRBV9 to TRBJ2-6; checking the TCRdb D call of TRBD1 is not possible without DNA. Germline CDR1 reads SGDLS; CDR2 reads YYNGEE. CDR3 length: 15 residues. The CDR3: CASSPTGVGANVLTF.

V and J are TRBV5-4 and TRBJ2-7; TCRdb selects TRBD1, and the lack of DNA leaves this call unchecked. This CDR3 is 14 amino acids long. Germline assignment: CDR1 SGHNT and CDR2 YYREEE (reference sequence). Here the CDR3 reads CASSPGATLYEQYF. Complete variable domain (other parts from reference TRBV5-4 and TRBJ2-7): ETGVTQSPTHLIKTRGQQVTLRCSSQSGHNTVSWYQQALGQGPQFIFQYYREEENGRGNFPPRFSGLQFPNYSSELNVNALELDDSALYLCASSPGATLYEQYFGPGTRLTVT.

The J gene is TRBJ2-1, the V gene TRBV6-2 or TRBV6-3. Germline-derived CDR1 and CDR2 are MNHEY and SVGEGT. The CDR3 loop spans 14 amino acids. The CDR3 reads CASSYSSPSNEQFF.

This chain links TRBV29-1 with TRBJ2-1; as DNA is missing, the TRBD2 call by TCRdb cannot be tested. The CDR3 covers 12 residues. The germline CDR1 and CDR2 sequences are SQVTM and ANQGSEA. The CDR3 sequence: CSGLAGGNEQFF.

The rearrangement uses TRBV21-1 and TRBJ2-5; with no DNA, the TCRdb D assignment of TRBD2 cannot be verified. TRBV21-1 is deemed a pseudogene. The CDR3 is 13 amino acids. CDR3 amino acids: CASSKRRGETQYF.

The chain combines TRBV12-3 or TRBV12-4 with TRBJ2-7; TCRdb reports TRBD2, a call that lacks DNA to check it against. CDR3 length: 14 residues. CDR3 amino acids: CASSLTSGRHEQYF.

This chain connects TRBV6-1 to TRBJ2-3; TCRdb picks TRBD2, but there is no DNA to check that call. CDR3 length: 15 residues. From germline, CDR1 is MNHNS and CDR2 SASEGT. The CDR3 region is CASRPGLALMDTQYF.

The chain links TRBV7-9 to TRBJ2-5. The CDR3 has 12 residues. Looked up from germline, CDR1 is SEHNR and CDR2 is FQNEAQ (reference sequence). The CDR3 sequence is CASSFAQETQYF.

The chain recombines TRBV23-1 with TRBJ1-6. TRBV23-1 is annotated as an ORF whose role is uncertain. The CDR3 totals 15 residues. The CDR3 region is CASSQSLRYNSPLHF.